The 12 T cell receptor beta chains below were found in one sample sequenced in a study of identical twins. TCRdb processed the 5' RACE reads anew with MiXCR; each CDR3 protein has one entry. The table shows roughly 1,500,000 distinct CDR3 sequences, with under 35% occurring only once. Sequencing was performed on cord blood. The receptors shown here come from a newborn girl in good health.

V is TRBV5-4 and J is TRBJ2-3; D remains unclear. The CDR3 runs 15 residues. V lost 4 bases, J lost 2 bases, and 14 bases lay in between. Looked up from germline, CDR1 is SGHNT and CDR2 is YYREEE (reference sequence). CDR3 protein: CASSPRRTLTDTQYF. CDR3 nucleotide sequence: TGTGCCAGCAGCCCGAGACGGACCCTCACAGATACGCAGTATTTT.

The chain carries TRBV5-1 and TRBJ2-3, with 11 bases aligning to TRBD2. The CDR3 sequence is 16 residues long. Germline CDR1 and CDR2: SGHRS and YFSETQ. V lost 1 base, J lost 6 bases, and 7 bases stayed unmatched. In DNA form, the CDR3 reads TGCGCCAGCAGCTTGTATCCTAGCGGGAGGTTTGATACGCAGTATTTT. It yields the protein CASSLYPSGRFDTQYF. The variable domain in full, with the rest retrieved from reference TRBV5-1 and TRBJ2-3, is KAGVTQTPRYLIKTRGQQVTLSCSPISGHRSVSWYQQTPGQGLQFLFEYFSETQRNKGNFPGRFSGRQFSNSRSEMNVSTLELGDSALYLCASSLYPSGRFDTQYFGPGTRLTVL.

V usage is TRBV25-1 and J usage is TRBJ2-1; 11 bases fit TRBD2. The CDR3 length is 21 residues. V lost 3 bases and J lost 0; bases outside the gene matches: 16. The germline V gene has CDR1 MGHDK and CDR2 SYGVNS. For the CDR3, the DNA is TGTGCCAGCAGTGAGCCCCCCGGGACTAGCGGTCCTGAGAGCTCCTACAATGAGCAGTTCTTC. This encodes CASSEPPGTSGPESSYNEQFF.

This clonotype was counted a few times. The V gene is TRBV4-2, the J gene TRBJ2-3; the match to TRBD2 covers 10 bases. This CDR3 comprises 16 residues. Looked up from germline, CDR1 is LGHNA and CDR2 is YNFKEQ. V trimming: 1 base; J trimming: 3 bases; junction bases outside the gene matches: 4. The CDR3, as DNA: TGTGCCAGCAGCCAAGCGGGGACTAGCGAGACAGATACGCAGTATTTT. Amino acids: CASSQAGTSETDTQYF.

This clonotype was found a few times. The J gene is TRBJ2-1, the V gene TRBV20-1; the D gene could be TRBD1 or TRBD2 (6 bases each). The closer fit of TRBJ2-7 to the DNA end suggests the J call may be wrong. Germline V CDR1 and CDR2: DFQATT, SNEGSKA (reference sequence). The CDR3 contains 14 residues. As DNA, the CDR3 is TGCAGTGTTTCGACTAGTCAGGGGTACAATGAGCAGTACTTC. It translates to CSVSTSQGYNEQYF.

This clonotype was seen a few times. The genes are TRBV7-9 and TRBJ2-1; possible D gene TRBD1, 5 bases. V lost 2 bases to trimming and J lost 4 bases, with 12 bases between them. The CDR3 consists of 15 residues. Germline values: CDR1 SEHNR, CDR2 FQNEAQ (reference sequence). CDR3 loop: CASSLSAGPYNEQFF. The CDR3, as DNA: TGTGCCAGCAGCTTAAGCGCAGGGCCATACAATGAGCAGTTCTTC.

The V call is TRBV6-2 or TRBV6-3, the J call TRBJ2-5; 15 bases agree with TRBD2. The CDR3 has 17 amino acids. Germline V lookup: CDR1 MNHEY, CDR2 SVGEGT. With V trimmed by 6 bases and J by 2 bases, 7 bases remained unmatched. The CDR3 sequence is CASRRTSGGATQETQYF. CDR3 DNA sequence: TGTGCCAGCAGGAGGACTAGCGGGGGGGCCACGCAAGAGACCCAGTACTTC.

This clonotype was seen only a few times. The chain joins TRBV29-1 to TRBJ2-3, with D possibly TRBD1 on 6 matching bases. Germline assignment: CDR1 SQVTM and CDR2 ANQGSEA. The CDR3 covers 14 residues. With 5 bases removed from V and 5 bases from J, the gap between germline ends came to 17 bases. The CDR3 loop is CSVSDSVTLDTQYF. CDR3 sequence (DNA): TGCAGCGTTTCGGACAGCGTAACCCTAGATACGCAGTATTTT.

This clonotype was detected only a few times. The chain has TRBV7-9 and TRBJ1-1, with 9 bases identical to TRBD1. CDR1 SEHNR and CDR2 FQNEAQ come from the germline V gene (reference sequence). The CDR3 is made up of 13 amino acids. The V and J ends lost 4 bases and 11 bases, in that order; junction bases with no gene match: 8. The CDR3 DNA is TGTGCCAGCAGCTACGGGACAGGGCAGGAGGCTTTCTTT. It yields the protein CASSYGTGQEAFF.

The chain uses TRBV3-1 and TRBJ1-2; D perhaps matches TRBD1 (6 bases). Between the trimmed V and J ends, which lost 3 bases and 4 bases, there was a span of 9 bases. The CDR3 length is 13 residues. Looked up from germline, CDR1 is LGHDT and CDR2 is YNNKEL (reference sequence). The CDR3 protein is CASSQRGGYGYTF. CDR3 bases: TGTGCCAGCAGCCAGAGGGGGGGCTATGGCTACACCTTC. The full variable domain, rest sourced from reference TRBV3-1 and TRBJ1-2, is DTAVSQTPKYLVTQMGNDKSIKCEQNLGHDTMYWYKQDSKKFLKIMFSYNNKELIINETVPNRFSPKSPDKAHLNLHINSLELGDSAVYFCASSQRGGYGYTFGSGTRLTVV.

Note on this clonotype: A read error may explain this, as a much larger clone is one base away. CDR3 DNA sequence: TGTGCCACCAGCAGAGATTTGGTAGTCAACAATGAGCAGTACTTC. This encodes CATSRDLVVNNEQYF. The V call is TRBV15, the J call TRBJ2-1; D unresolved. The end of the DNA is better explained by TRBJ2-7, so the J call may be wrong. This CDR3 is 15 amino acids long. Germline CDR1 is LNHNV and CDR2 is YYDKDF (reference sequence).

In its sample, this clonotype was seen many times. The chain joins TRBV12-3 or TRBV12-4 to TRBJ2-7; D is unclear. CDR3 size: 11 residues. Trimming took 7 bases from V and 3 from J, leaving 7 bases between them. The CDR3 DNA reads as TGTGCCAGCACCCTAGGCTACGAGCAGTACTTC. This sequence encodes CASTLGYEQYF.